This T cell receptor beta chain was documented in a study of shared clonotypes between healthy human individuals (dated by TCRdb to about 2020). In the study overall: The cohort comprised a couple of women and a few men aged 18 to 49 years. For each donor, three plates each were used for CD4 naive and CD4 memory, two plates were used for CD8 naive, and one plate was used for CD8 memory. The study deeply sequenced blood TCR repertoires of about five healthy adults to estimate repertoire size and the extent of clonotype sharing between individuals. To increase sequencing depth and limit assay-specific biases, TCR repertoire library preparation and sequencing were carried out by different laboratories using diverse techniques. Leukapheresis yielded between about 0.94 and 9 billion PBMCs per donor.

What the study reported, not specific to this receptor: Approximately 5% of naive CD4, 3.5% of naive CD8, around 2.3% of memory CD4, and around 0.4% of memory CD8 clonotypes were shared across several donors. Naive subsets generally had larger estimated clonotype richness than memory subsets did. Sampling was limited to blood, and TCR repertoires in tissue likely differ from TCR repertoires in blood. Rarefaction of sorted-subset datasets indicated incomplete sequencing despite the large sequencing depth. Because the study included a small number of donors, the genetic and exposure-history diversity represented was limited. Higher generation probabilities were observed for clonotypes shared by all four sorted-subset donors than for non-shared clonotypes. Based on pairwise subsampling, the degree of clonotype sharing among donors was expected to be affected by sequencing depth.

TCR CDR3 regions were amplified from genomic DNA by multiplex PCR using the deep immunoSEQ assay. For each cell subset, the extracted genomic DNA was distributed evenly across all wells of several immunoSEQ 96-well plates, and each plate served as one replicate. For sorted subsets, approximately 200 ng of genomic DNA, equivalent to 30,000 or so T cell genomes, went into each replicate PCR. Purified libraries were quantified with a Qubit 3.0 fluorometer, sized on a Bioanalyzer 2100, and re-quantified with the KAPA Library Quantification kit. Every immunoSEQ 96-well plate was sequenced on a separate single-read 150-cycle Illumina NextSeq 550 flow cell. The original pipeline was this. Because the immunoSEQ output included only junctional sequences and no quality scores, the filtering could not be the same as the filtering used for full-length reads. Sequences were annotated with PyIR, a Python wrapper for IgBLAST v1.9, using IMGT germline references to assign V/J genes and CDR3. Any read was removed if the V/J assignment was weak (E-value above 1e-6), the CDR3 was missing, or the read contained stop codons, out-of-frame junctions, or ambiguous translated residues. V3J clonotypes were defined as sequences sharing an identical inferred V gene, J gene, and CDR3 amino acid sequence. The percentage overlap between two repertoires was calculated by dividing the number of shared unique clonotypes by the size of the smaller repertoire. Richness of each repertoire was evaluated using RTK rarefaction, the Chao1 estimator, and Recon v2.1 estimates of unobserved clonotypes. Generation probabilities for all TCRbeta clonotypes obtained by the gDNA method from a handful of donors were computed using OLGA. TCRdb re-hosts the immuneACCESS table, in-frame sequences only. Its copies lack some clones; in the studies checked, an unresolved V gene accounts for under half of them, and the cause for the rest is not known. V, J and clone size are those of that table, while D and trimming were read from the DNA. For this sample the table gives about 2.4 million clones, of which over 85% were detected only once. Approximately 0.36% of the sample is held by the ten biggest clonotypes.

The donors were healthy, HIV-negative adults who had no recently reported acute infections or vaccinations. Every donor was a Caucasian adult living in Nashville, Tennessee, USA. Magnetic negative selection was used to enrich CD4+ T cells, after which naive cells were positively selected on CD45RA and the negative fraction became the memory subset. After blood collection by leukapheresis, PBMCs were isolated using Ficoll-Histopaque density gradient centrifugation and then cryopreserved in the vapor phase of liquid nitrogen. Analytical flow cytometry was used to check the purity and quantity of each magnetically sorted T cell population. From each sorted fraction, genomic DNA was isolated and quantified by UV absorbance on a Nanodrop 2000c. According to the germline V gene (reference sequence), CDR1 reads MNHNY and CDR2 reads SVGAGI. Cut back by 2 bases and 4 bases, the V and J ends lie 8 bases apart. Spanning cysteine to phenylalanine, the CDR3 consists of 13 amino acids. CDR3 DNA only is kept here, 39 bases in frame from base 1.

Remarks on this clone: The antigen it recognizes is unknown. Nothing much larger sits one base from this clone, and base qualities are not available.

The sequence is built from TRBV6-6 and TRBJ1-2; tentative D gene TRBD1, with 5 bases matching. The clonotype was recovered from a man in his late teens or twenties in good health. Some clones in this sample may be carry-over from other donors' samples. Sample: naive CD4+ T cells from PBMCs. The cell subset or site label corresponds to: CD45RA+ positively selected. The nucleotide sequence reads TGTGCCAGCAGTTACAGACAGCCCTATGGCTACACCTTC. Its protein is CASSYRQPYGYTF.